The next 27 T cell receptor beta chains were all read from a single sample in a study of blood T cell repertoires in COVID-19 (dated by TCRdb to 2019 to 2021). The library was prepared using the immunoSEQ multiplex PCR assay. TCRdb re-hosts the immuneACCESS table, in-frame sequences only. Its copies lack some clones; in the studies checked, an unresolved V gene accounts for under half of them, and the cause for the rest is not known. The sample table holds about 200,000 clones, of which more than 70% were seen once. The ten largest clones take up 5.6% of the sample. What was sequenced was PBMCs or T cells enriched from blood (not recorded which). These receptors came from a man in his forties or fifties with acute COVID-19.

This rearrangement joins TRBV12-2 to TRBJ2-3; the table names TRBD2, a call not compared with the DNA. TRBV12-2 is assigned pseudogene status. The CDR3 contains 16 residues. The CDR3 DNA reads TGTGCAAGTCGCTTAGAGGGAGGGCCTACTAGCGGGAGCGAGGATTTT. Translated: CASRLEGGPTSGSEDF.

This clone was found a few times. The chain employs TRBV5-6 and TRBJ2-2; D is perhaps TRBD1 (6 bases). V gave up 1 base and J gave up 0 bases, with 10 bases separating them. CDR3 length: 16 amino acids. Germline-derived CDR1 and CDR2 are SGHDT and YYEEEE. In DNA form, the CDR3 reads TGTGCCAGCAGCTTGTCCCAGGGGACGAACACCGGGGAGCTGTTTTTT. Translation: CASSLSQGTNTGELFF.

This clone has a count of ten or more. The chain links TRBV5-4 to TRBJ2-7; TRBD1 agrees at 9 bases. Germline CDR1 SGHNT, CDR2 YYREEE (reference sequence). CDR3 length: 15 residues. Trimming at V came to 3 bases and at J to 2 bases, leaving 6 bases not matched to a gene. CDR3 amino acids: CASSSDRGGTYEQYF. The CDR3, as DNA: TGTGCCAGCAGCTCCGACAGGGGGGGCACCTACGAGCAGTACTTC.

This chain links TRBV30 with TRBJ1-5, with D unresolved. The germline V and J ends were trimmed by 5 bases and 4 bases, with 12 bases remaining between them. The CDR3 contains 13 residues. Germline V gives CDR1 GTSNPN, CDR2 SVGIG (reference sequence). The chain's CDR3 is CAWGSGGNQPQHF. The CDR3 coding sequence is TGTGCCTGGGGATCCGGAGGGAATCAGCCCCAGCATTTT.

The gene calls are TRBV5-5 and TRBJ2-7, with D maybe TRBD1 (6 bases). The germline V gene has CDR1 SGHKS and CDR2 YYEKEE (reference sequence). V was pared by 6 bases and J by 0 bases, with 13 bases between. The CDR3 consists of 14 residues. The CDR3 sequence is CASTWTANSYEQYF. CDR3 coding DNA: TGTGCCAGCACATGGACAGCTAACTCCTACGAGCAGTACTTC.

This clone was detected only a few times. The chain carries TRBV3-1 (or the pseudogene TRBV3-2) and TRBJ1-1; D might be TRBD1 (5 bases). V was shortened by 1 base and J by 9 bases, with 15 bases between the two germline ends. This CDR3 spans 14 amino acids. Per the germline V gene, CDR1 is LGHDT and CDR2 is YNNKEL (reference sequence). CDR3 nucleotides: TGTGCCAGCAGCCAAGTCCGGGGGAGGGGCCAAGCTTTCTTT. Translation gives CASSQVRGRGQAFF.

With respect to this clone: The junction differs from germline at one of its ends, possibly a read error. The CDR3 region has the DNA TGTGCTAGCAGCTTAACCCCAAGCGGGTCGCCCTACAATGAGCAGTTCTTC. Translated, it gives CASSLTPSGSPYNEQFF. The chain uses TRBV7-7 and TRBJ2-1; possible D gene TRBD2, 6 bases. The germline V gene has CDR1 SSHAT and CDR2 FNYEAQ (reference sequence). The CDR3 is 17 amino acids.

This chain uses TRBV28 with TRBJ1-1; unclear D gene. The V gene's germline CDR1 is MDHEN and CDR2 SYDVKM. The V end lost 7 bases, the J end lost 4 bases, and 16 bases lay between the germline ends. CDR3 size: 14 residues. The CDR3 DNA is TGTGCCAGCACCCTACACGGCCGGGGCACTGAAGCTTTCTTT. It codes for CASTLHGRGTEAFF.

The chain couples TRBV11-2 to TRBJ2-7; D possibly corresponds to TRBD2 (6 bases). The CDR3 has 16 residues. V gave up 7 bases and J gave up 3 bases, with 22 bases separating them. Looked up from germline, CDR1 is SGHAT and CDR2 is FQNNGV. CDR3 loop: CASKALPGANYYEQYF. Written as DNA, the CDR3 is TGTGCCAGCAAGGCTCTACCGGGAGCCAACTACTACGAGCAGTACTTC.

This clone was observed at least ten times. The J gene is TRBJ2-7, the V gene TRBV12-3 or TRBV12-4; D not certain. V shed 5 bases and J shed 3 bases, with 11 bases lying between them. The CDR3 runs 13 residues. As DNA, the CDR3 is TGTGCCAGCAGTCCAGATCCTTTCTACGAGCAGTACTTC. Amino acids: CASSPDPFYEQYF.

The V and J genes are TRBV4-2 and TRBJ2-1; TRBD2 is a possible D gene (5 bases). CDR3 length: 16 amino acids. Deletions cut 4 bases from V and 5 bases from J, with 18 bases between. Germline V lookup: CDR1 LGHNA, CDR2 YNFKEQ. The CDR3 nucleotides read TGTGCCAGCAGCCCCGCCCCCGGACTGAGCGACAATGAGCAGTTCTTC. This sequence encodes CASSPAPGLSDNEQFF.

The CDR3, as DNA: TGTGCCAGCAGCCAACTAGCGACCAACACCGGGGAGCTGTTTTTT. It encodes CASSQLATNTGELFF. The V and J genes are TRBV7-3 and TRBJ2-2; TRBD2 matches at 7 bases. Trimming took 5 bases from V and 2 from J; bases not matched to a gene: 5. Germline CDR1 is SGHTA and CDR2 is FQGTGA. The CDR3 is 15 amino acids.

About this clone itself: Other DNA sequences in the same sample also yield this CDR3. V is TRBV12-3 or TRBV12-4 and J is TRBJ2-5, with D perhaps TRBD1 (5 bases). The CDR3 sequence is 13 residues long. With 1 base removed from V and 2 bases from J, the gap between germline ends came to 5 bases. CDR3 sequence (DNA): TGTGCCAGCAGTTTAGGACAGCAAGAGACCCAGTACTTC. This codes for CASSLGQQETQYF.

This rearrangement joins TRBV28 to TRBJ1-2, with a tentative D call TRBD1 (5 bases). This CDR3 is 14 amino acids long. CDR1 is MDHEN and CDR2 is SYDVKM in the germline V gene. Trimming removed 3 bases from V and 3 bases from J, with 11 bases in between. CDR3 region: CASSLQGYYYGYTF. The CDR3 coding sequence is TGTGCCAGCAGTTTGCAGGGTTACTACTATGGCTACACCTTC.

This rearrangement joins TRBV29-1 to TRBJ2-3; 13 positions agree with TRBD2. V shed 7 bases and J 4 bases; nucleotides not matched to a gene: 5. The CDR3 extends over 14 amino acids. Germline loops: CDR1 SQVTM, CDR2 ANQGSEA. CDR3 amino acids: CSGTLAGGPDTQYF. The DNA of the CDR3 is TGCAGCGGCACACTAGCGGGAGGGCCAGATACGCAGTATTTT.

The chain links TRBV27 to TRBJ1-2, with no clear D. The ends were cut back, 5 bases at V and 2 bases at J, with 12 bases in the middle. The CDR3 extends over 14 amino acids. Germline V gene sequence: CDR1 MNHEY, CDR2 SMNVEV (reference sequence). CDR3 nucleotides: TGTGCCAGCAGTGGTCAACGGGGAAACTATGGCTACACCTTC. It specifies CASSGQRGNYGYTF.

This CDR3 reads CASSKTGSTEAFF. In DNA, the CDR3 is TGTGCCAGTAGCAAAACAGGGAGTACTGAAGCTTTCTTT. The rearrangement links TRBV19 to TRBJ1-1, with D possibly TRBD1 on 6 matching bases. CDR3 length equals 13 residues. The germline V and J ends were trimmed by 6 bases and 5 bases, with 13 bases remaining between them. The germline V gene has CDR1 LNHDA and CDR2 SQIVND (reference sequence).

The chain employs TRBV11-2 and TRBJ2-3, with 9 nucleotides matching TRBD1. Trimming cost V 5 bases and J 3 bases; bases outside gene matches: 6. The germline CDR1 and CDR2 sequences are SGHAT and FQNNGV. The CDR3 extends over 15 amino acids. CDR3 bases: TGTGCCAGCAGCCCCGGACAGGGGAGGACAGATACGCAGTATTTT. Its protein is CASSPGQGRTDTQYF.

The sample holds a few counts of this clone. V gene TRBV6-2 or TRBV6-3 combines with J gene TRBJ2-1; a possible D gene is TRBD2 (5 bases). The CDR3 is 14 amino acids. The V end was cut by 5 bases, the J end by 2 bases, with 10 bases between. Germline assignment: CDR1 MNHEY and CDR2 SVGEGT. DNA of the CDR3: TGTGCCAGCAGTCTTCCCGGGACCTACAATGAGCAGTTCTTC. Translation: CASSLPGTYNEQFF.

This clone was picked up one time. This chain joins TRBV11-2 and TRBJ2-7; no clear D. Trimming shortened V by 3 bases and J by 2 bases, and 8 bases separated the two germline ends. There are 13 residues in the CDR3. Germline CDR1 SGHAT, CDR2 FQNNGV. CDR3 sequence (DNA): TGTGCCAGCAGCTTTTCTTCCGCCTACGAGCAGTACTTC. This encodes CASSFSSAYEQYF.

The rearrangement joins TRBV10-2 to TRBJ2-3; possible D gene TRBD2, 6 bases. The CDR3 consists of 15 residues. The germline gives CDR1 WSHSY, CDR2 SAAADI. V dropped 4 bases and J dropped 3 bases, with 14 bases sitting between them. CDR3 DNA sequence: TGCGCCAGCAGTGGACGGACCGGAGGGACAGATACGCAGTATTTT. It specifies CASSGRTGGTDTQYF.

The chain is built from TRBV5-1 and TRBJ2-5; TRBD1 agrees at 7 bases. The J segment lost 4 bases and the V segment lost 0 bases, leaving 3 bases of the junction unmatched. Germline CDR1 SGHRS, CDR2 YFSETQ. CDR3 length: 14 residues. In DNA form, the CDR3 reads TGCGCCAGCAGCTTGGGTGGGGACAGAGAGACCCAGTACTTC. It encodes CASSLGGDRETQYF.

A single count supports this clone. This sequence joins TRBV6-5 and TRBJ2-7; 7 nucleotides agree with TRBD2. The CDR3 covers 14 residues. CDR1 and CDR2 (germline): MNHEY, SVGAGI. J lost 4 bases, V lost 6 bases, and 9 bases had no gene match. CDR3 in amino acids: CASRETSLHYEQYF. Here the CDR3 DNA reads TGTGCCAGCAGGGAGACTAGCCTCCATTACGAGCAGTACTTC.

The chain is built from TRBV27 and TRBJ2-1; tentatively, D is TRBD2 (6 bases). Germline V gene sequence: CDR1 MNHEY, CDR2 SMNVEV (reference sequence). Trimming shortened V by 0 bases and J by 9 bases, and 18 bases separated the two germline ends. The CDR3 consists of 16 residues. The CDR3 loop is CASSLSFRAGGTEQFF. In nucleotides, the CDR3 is TGTGCCAGCAGTTTATCCTTCAGGGCTGGGGGGACTGAGCAGTTCTTC.

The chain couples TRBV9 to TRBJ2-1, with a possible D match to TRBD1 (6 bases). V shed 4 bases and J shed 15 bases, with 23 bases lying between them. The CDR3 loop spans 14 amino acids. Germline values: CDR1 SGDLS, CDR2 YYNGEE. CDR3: CASSPSRGDNNRFF. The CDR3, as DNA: TGTGCCAGCAGCCCCTCAAGAGGGGACAATAACCGGTTCTTC. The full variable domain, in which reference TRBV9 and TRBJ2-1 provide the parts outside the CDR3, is DSGVTQTPKHLITATGQRVTLRCSPRSGDLSVYWYQQSLDQGLQFLIQYYNGEERAKGNILERFSAQQFPDLHSELNLSSLELGDSALYFCASSPSRGDNNRFFGPGTRLTVL.

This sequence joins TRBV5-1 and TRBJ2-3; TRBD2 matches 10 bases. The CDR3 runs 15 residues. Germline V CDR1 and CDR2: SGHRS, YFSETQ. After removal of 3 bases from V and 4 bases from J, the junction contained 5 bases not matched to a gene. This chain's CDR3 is CASSSGLAQPDTQYF. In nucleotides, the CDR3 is TGCGCCAGCAGCTCGGGACTAGCGCAGCCAGATACGCAGTATTTT.

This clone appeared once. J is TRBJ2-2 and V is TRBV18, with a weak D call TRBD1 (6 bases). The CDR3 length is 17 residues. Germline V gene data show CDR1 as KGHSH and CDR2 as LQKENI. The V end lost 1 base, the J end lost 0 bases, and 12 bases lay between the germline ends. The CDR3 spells CASSPRGQAANTGELFF. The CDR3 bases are TGTGCCAGCTCACCACGGGGGCAGGCTGCGAACACCGGGGAGCTGTTTTTT.